This T cell receptor beta chain emerged from a study of CD8 T cells in ankylosing spondylitis. General study findings and limits: Disease-linked clones reportedly showed significant enrichment in matched ankylosing spondylitis synovial fluid. A motif of under 10 highly homologous TCR beta variants was seen as apparently characteristic of ankylosing spondylitis blood. Clones linked to disease, bearing a CD8+ phenotype, were relatively rare in peripheral blood.

TCRdb re-derived calls from the 5' RACE reads in MiXCR, one entry per CDR3 protein. The table records about 220,000 distinct CDR3 sequences, around 20% of them present only once. This clonotype was found many times. The antigen remains undetermined. The sequence was obtained from a male donor with ankylosing spondylitis. Source material: blood, either unsorted or a sorted T cell fraction (not recorded which).

CDR3 in amino acids: CSASGGGLGEAFF. The CDR3 DNA reads as TGCAGCGCCTCCGGGGGGGGGCTTGGTGAAGCTTTCTTT. The V and J genes are TRBV29-1 and TRBJ1-1; a weak D match, TRBD1 (6 bases). V was pared by 7 bases and J by 7 bases, with 19 bases between. Germline V lookup: CDR1 SQVTM, CDR2 ANQGSEA. This CDR3 is built from 13 residues.